This T cell receptor (beta chain) was profiled in a study of molecular identifiers for immune sequencing clone quantification. Germline values: CDR1 GTSNPN, CDR2 SVGIG (reference sequence). This CDR3 is built from 15 residues. Losses at the gene ends were 0 bases for V and 8 bases for J; bases not matched to a gene: 9. TCRdb used MiXCR to reprocess the PCR reads, holding one entry per CDR3 protein. This sample has some 65,000 distinct CDR3 sequences, with roughly 18% found just once. Sequencing was carried out using naive CD8+ T cells from blood, with Jurkat cell RNA spiked in. Subset defined: FACS-sorted CD8+CD4-CCR7+CD45RA+ naive T cells. The clonotype comes from a human donor in good health. Some libraries in this study had Jurkat cell RNA spiked in. The rearrangement links TRBV30 to TRBJ2-1; 8 bases are a match to TRBD2. The CDR3 coding sequence is TGTGCCTGGAGTGTTTTAGCGGGATTGGGTGATGAGCAGTTCTTC. This codes for CAWSVLAGLGDEQFF.